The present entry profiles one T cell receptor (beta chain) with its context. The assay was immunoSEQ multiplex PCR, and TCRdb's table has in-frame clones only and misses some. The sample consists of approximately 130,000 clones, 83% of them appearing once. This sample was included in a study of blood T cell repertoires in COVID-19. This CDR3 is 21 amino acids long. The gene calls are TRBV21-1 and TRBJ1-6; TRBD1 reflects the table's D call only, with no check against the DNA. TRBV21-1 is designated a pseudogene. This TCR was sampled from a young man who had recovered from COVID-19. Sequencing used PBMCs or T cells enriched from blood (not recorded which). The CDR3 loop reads CAGPGDRVLRGLSFYNSPLHF. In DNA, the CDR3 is TGTGCCGGTCCGGGGGACAGGGTGTTGAGGGGGCTCTCATTCTATAATTCACCCCTCCACTTT.